The 10 T cell receptor beta chains below come from one sample, sequenced in a study of technical replicates of blood from a handful of donors listed by TCRdb under 2017. Receptor libraries were prepared by the immunoSEQ multiplex PCR assay. The immuneACCESS repertoire file appears here via TCRdb, limited to in-frame rearrangements. These files lack a portion of the clones; in checked studies, under half of the deficit traces to unresolved V genes, and the cause of the others is not known. The sample table shows about 79,000 clones, and more than 85% are seen once. The ten largest account for under 0.5% of the sample. The specimen was T cells isolated from PBMCs. The receptors stem from a human donor in good health. Some clones in this sample may be carry-over from other donors' samples.

V is TRBV7-3 and J is TRBJ2-1; 13 bases are shared with TRBD2. This CDR3 contains 15 residues. V was pared by 2 bases and J by 7 bases, with 2 bases of the junction left unmatched. Germline-derived CDR1 and CDR2 are SGHTA and FQGTGA. The CDR3 loop reads CASSLATSGRNEQFF. The DNA for the CDR3 is TGTGCCAGCAGCTTAGCGACTAGCGGGAGGAATGAGCAGTTCTTC. Full variable domain (missing parts from reference TRBV7-3 and TRBJ2-1): GAGVSQTPSNKVTEKGKYVELRCDPISGHTALYWYRQSLGQGPEFLIYFQGTGAADDSGLPNDRFFAVRPEGSVSTLKIQRTERGDSAVYLCASSLATSGRNEQFFGPGTRLTVL.

This CDR3 is CASSFRQDHSPLHF. The CDR3 DNA sequence: TGTGCCAGCAGTTTTAGACAGGACCACTCACCCCTCCACTTT. The V and J genes are TRBV11-2 and TRBJ1-6, with D tentatively TRBD1 (6 bases). Germline-derived CDR1 and CDR2 are SGHAT and FQNNGV. The CDR3 is 14 residues long. V gave up 6 bases and J gave up 10 bases, with 16 bases separating them.

The V and J genes are TRBV7-9 and TRBJ2-1; D perhaps matches TRBD1 (6 bases). CDR1 and CDR2 from the germline V gene are SEHNR and FQNEAQ (reference sequence). There are 15 residues in the CDR3. Trimming cost V 1 base and J 10 bases, with 17 bases left between them. The CDR3 sequence: CASSLERVRTGEQFF. DNA for the CDR3: TGTGCCAGCAGCTTAGAAAGAGTAAGAACAGGGGAGCAGTTCTTC.

This chain uses TRBV19 with TRBJ2-1, with 7 bases fitting TRBD2. Germline V gene lookup returns CDR1 LNHDA and CDR2 SQIVND (reference sequence). With 3 bases clipped from V and 1 base from J, the junction kept 3 bases outside the gene matches. The CDR3 contains 15 residues. The CDR3 region has the DNA TGTGCCAGTAGTATGTCGGGAGGTTCCTACAATGAGCAGTTCTTC. It yields the protein CASSMSGGSYNEQFF.

V and J are TRBV2 and TRBJ2-1; TRBD2 agrees at 13 bases. The CDR3 runs 13 residues. Germline lookup yields CDR1 SNHLY and CDR2 FYNNEI. J gave up 9 bases and V 11 bases, and 7 bases lay outside the gene matches. The CDR3: CAGLAGAYVEQFF. CDR3 DNA sequence: TGTGCCGGACTAGCGGGAGCATACGTTGAGCAGTTCTTC.

This chain joins TRBV21-1 and TRBJ2-7; no DNA check was done on the table's D call, TRBD2. TRBV21-1 is a listed pseudogene. CDR3 size: 14 residues. In nucleotides, the CDR3 is TGTGCCAGCAGCAAAGAATTGAGGTCCTACGAGCAGTACTTC. It specifies CASSKELRSYEQYF.

The J gene is TRBJ2-5, the V gene TRBV5-1; tentative D call: TRBD2 (6 bases). The CDR3 runs 14 residues. V was clipped by 0 bases and J by 2 bases, with 8 bases between them. CDR1 is SGHRS, CDR2 YFSETQ, per germline. Written as DNA, the CDR3 is TGCGCCAGCAGCTTGGAACGGGGGCAAGAGACCCAGTACTTC. This codes for CASSLERGQETQYF.

The CDR3 DNA reads TGTGCCAGCAGTTGGGGACTAGGCGAGCAGTACTTC. Residues: CASSWGLGEQYF. The chain joins TRBV27 to TRBJ2-7; the match to TRBD2 covers 8 bases. Germline CDR1 and CDR2: MNHEY and SMNVEV (reference sequence). V lost 4 bases to trimming and J lost 6 bases; unmatched junction nucleotides: 2. This CDR3 comprises 12 residues.

The chain employs TRBV5-5 and TRBJ2-1, with a possible D match to TRBD2 (6 bases). The germline V and J ends were trimmed by 0 bases and 8 bases, with 18 bases remaining between them. Germline lookup yields CDR1 SGHKS and CDR2 YYEKEE (reference sequence). The CDR3 runs 16 residues. The CDR3 protein is CASSLGYSGPRDEQFF. CDR3 in DNA: TGTGCCAGCAGCTTGGGATATAGCGGCCCTAGGGATGAGCAGTTCTTC.

The chain combines TRBV6-6 with TRBJ1-6; D is unresolved. The CDR3 sequence is 15 residues long. Germline V lookup: CDR1 MNHNY, CDR2 SVGAGI (reference sequence). The V end was cut by 2 bases, the J end by 7 bases, with 12 bases between. CDR3 amino acids: CASSYEGGKNSPLHF. The CDR3 DNA is TGTGCCAGCAGTTACGAGGGAGGGAAGAATTCACCCCTCCACTTT.